The sequence of this TCR beta chain was determined in a study of cytomegalovirus exposure and HLA in healthy donors. Profiling relied on immunoSEQ multiplex PCR, and the TCRdb table lists in-frame clones only, not all of them. The sample carries a few hundred thousand clones, over 80% recorded once. V was cut by 3 bases and J by 6 bases, with 22 bases left in between. Germline V gives CDR1 SGDLS, CDR2 YYNGEE. This CDR3 comprises 16 residues. Study conclusions and caveats: One later analysis, an examination of the 120 validation repertoires, found that first-cohort TCR clusters tended to co-occur in them. Reported results showed that the classifier diagnosed cytomegalovirus status with high specificity and sensitivity. Cytomegalovirus association was assigned to more than 150 TCR beta chains.

On this clone: As yet, its antigen is unknown.

The sample was PBMCs. The rearrangement joins TRBV9 to TRBJ2-7; D gene unclear. This sequence was found in a woman under 40 in good health and CMV-seropositive. The CDR3 is CASSEKKWAPLAEQYF. The CDR3 DNA follows: TGTGCCAGCAGCGAGAAGAAATGGGCTCCTCTCGCCGAGCAGTACTTC.